The clone carrying this T cell receptor beta chain was counted between two and nine times. Its antigen is currently unknown. This CDR3 spans 15 amino acids. V lost 1 base and J lost 5, with 11 bases in between. Germline CDR1 reads MGHRA; CDR2 reads YSYEKL. The data were taken from a study of CD8 T cells in ankylosing spondylitis. Study conclusions and caveats: Blood from ankylosing spondylitis patients appeared to carry a characteristic roughly eight-variant TCR beta motif.

From the 5' RACE reads, TCRdb called clonotypes with MiXCR, one entry per CDR3 protein. The sample gives 350,000 or so distinct CDR3 sequences, 7.5% to 9% of which show up once; roughly 15% is in the top ten. Sequenced material: blood, either unsorted or a sorted T cell fraction (not recorded which). The origin of this receptor is a male donor with ankylosing spondylitis. This chain uses TRBV4-1 with TRBJ2-2; no definite D call. CDR3 sequence: CASSQASKQTGELFF. The CDR3 DNA follows: TGCGCCAGCAGCCAAGCGAGTAAACAGACCGGGGAGCTGTTTTTT.